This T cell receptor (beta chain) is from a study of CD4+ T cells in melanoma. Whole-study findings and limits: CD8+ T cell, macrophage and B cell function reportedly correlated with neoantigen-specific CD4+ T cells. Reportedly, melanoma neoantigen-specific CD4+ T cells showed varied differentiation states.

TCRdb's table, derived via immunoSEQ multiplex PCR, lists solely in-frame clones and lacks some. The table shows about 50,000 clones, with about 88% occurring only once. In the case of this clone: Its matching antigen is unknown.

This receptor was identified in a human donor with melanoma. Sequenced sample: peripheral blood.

DNA for the CDR3: TGTGCCAGCAGCTTGGCGGTAAGTCACGCCCGCTATGGCTACACCTTC. This translates into CASSLAVSHARYGYTF. The V and J genes are TRBV5-5 and TRBJ1-2; D remains unclear. The CDR3 covers 16 residues. The ends were cut back, 0 bases at V and 4 bases at J, with 16 bases in the middle. Germline loops: CDR1 SGHKS, CDR2 YYEKEE (reference sequence).